This T cell receptor beta chain emerged from a study of blood T cells in healthy people across ages. This clonotype was found once. Its specificity is not known. Through a sample-barcoded 5' primer and a J-beta primer mix, a second PCR was run for roughly 6 to 12 cycles. Using its own MiXCR run on the 5' RACE reads, TCRdb lists one record per CDR3 protein. The sample yields approximately 800,000 distinct CDR3 sequences, about 62% seen once. Looked up from germline, CDR1 is LNHDA and CDR2 is SQIVND (reference sequence). V trimming: 3 bases; J trimming: 4 bases; junction bases outside the gene matches: 8. This CDR3 has 15 residues. General study findings and limits: What prevented conclusive comparison of naive and antigen-experienced cells was that PBMCs were unsorted.

The rearrangement joins TRBV19 to TRBJ2-7; 8 bases agree with TRBD2. What was sequenced was blood. The receptor was isolated from a man aged 30-40 years in good health. In DNA, the CDR3 is TGTGCCAGTAGTATGGACGCGGGGGGCCTATACGAGCAGTACTTC. The encoded protein is CASSMDAGGLYEQYF.